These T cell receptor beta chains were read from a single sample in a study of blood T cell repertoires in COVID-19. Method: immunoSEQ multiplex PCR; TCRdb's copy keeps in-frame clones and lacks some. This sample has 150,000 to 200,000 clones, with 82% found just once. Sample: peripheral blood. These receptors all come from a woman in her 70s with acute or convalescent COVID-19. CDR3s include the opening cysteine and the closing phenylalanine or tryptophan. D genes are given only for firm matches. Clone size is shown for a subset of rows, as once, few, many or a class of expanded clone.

cdr3_nt: TGTGCCAGCAGCCAAAACATGGTATATGGCTACACCTTC
cdr3_aa: CASSQNMVYGYTF
cdr3_length: 13
j_call: TRBJ1-2
clone_size: -
d_call: -
v_call: TRBV6-5

cdr3_nt: TGTGCCAGTAGTAAGGGCGGGATCACAGATACGCAGTATTTT
cdr3_aa: CASSKGGITDTQYF
cdr3_length: 14
j_call: TRBJ2-3
clone_size: few
d_call: -
v_call: TRBV19

cdr3_nt: TGTGCCAGCAGCCAAACAACGGCAGGGCTTGTCGGGGAGCTGTTTTTT
cdr3_aa: CASSQTTAGLVGELFF
cdr3_length: 16
j_call: TRBJ2-2
clone_size: -
d_call: -
v_call: TRBV4-2

cdr3_nt: TGTGCCAGCAGCCGTCAACAGGGGAACACTGAAGCTTTCTTT
cdr3_aa: CASSRQQGNTEAFF
cdr3_length: 14
j_call: TRBJ1-1
clone_size: -
d_call: -
v_call: TRBV5-4

cdr3_nt: TGCGCCAGCGTCCCCAATGATGGGGAGTATGGCTACACCTTC
cdr3_aa: CASVPNDGEYGYTF
cdr3_length: 14
j_call: TRBJ1-2
clone_size: once
d_call: -
v_call: TRBV10-2

cdr3_nt: TGTGCCTGGAGCAACTCGGGGAGCACTGAAGCTTTCTTT
cdr3_aa: CAWSNSGSTEAFF
cdr3_length: 13
j_call: TRBJ1-1
clone_size: once
d_call: -
v_call: TRBV30

cdr3_nt: TGTGCCAGCAGTTACCCCAGGGGGTCTGAGCAGTTCTTC
cdr3_aa: CASSYPRGSEQFF
cdr3_length: 13
j_call: TRBJ2-1
clone_size: once
d_call: TRBD1
v_call: TRBV2

cdr3_nt: TGTGCCAGCAGCTGGGGAAGGGGGGGAAGCTCAACTAATGAAAAACTGTTTTTT
cdr3_aa: CASSWGRGGSSTNEKLFF
cdr3_length: 18
j_call: TRBJ1-4
clone_size: -
d_call: -
v_call: TRBV7-9

cdr3_nt: TGCGCCAGCAGTGATGCCTCCCGCCGGGAGCAGTACTTC
cdr3_aa: CASSDASRREQYF
cdr3_length: 13
j_call: TRBJ2-7
clone_size: few
d_call: -
v_call: TRBV10-1

cdr3_nt: TGTGCCAGCAGTTTCTACTCTGGGGCCAACGTCCTGACTTTC
cdr3_aa: CASSFYSGANVLTF
cdr3_length: 14
j_call: TRBJ2-6
clone_size: -
d_call: -
v_call: TRBV28

cdr3_nt: TGTGCCAGCAGCCCCCTCGACAGGTGGACCTCCTACGAGCAGTACTTC
cdr3_aa: CASSPLDRWTSYEQYF
cdr3_length: 16
j_call: TRBJ2-7
clone_size: -
d_call: -
v_call: TRBV27

cdr3_nt: TGCGCCAGCAGCCAAGAAGGGGTTCCCGTTATCTCCTACAATGAGCAGTTCTTC
cdr3_aa: CASSQEGVPVISYNEQFF
cdr3_length: 18
j_call: TRBJ2-1
clone_size: -
d_call: -
v_call: TRBV4-1

cdr3_nt: TGTGCCAGCAGCCCAACGCCGGGACAGAACTTTCAAGAGACCCAGTACTTC
cdr3_aa: CASSPTPGQNFQETQYF
cdr3_length: 17
j_call: TRBJ2-5
clone_size: -
d_call: TRBD1
v_call: TRBV7-2

cdr3_nt: TGTGCCAGCGGTCCTAACACCCGCCGGGACGAGCAGTACTTC
cdr3_aa: CASGPNTRRDEQYF
cdr3_length: 14
j_call: TRBJ2-7
clone_size: -
d_call: -
v_call: TRBV6-5

cdr3_nt: TGTGCCAGCAGCCAAGTCCCCCCCTATCCGCAGTACTTC
cdr3_aa: CASSQVPPYPQYF
cdr3_length: 13
j_call: TRBJ2-7
clone_size: -
d_call: -
v_call: TRBV14

cdr3_nt: TGTGCCAGCAGTACGATGACAGGGAATGAAGCTTTCTTT
cdr3_aa: CASSTMTGNEAFF
cdr3_length: 13
j_call: TRBJ1-1
clone_size: many
d_call: TRBD1
v_call: TRBV6-2/TRBV6-3

cdr3_nt: TGCGCCAGCAGCCCCCCAAACCTAGCGGGAGGTCAAGGTGTAAATGAGCAGTTCTTC
cdr3_aa: CASSPPNLAGGQGVNEQFF
cdr3_length: 19
j_call: TRBJ2-1
clone_size: -
d_call: TRBD2
v_call: TRBV4-1

cdr3_nt: TGTGCCAGCAGCGGACTGATCTACAATGAGCAGTTCTTC
cdr3_aa: CASSGLIYNEQFF
cdr3_length: 13
j_call: TRBJ2-1
clone_size: many
d_call: -
v_call: TRBV5-6

cdr3_nt: TGTGCCAGCAGCTTGGTGGCGGGCACTGAAGCTTTCTTT
cdr3_aa: CASSLVAGTEAFF
cdr3_length: 13
j_call: TRBJ1-1
clone_size: -
d_call: -
v_call: TRBV5-5

cdr3_nt: TGCGCCAGCAGCCGGGGGCCCTACGAGCAGTACTTC
cdr3_aa: CASSRGPYEQYF
cdr3_length: 12
j_call: TRBJ2-7
clone_size: once
d_call: -
v_call: TRBV4-1

cdr3_nt: TGCGCCAGCAGCAGTGGGAGCTCTGGGGCCAACGTCCTGACTTTC
cdr3_aa: CASSSGSSGANVLTF
cdr3_length: 15
j_call: TRBJ2-6
clone_size: few
d_call: -
v_call: TRBV5-1

cdr3_nt: TGCGCCAGCAGCCAAGGAACTTACTATGGCTACACCTTC
cdr3_aa: CASSQGTYYGYTF
cdr3_length: 13
j_call: TRBJ1-2
clone_size: -
d_call: -
v_call: TRBV4-3

cdr3_nt: TGCGCCAGCAGCTTGGAAGGGGAGGGCTATGGCTACACCTTC
cdr3_aa: CASSLEGEGYGYTF
cdr3_length: 14
j_call: TRBJ1-2
clone_size: once
d_call: -
v_call: TRBV5-1

cdr3_nt: TGCGCCAGCAGGGCCAGCTCCTACAATGAGCAGTTCTTC
cdr3_aa: CASRASSYNEQFF
cdr3_length: 13
j_call: TRBJ2-1
clone_size: -
d_call: -
v_call: TRBV4-3

cdr3_nt: TGTGCCAGCTCCGGGACAGGGTATGAAAAACTGTTTTTT
cdr3_aa: CASSGTGYEKLFF
cdr3_length: 13
j_call: TRBJ1-4
clone_size: few
d_call: TRBD1
v_call: TRBV19

cdr3_nt: TGTGCCAGCAGTTGGGGGGGGAGTCGGACACGGCAGTTCTTC
cdr3_aa: CASSWGGSRTRQFF
cdr3_length: 14
j_call: TRBJ2-1
clone_size: once
d_call: TRBD2
v_call: TRBV27

cdr3_nt: TGTGCCAGCAGTTACTCCCAGCGCATTACCTACAATGAGCAGTTCTTC
cdr3_aa: CASSYSQRITYNEQFF
cdr3_length: 16
j_call: TRBJ2-1
clone_size: -
d_call: -
v_call: TRBV6-5

cdr3_nt: TGCGCCAGCAGATTGGGGCTAGCGGGAGGGAGCTCCTACAATGAGCAGTTCTTC
cdr3_aa: CASRLGLAGGSSYNEQFF
cdr3_length: 18
j_call: TRBJ2-1
clone_size: few
d_call: TRBD2
v_call: TRBV5-1

cdr3_nt: TGTGCTAGCAGCCCTCACCAGGGTGGCACAGATACGCAGTATTTT
cdr3_aa: CASSPHQGGTDTQYF
cdr3_length: 15
j_call: TRBJ2-3
clone_size: -
d_call: -
v_call: TRBV7-7

cdr3_nt: TGTGCCACCGGTCTTGGAGGCAATCAGCCCCAGCATTTT
cdr3_aa: CATGLGGNQPQHF
cdr3_length: 13
j_call: TRBJ1-5
clone_size: -
d_call: -
v_call: TRBV12-3/TRBV12-4

cdr3_nt: TGTGCCAGTAGTATAGTGGGCCGCTCCTACGAGCAGTACTTC
cdr3_aa: CASSIVGRSYEQYF
cdr3_length: 14
j_call: TRBJ2-7
clone_size: few
d_call: -
v_call: TRBV19

cdr3_nt: TGTGCCAGTAGCCGACAGGGCCCCGGGGAGCTGTTTTTT
cdr3_aa: CASSRQGPGELFF
cdr3_length: 13
j_call: TRBJ2-2
clone_size: once
d_call: TRBD1
v_call: TRBV19

cdr3_nt: TGTGCCAGCAGCTTAATTCTACCCGAAAACACCGGGGAGCTGTTTTTT
cdr3_aa: CASSLILPENTGELFF
cdr3_length: 16
j_call: TRBJ2-2
clone_size: -
d_call: -
v_call: TRBV7-8

cdr3_nt: TGCGCCAGCAGCCAAGACAGGGTTTGGGTTGTCACCGGGGAGCTGTTTTTT
cdr3_aa: CASSQDRVWVVTGELFF
cdr3_length: 17
j_call: TRBJ2-2
clone_size: -
d_call: -
v_call: TRBV4-3

cdr3_nt: TGCGCCAGCAGCTTAAATGGGCTCACCTACAATGAGCAGTTCTTC
cdr3_aa: CASSLNGLTYNEQFF
cdr3_length: 15
j_call: TRBJ2-1
clone_size: -
d_call: -
v_call: TRBV5-1

cdr3_nt: TGTGCCAGCAGCTTTGACATAGGGGTTTGGAATGAGCAGTTCTTC
cdr3_aa: CASSFDIGVWNEQFF
cdr3_length: 15
j_call: TRBJ2-1
clone_size: -
d_call: -
v_call: TRBV7-2

cdr3_nt: TGTGCCAGCAGTTCCGGACAGGGGCGCAGGAACACTGAAGCTTTCTTT
cdr3_aa: CASSSGQGRRNTEAFF
cdr3_length: 16
j_call: TRBJ1-1
clone_size: -
d_call: TRBD1
v_call: TRBV27

cdr3_nt: TGTGCCAGCAGCCATTCAGGGCGGGAATCACCCCTCCACTTT
cdr3_aa: CASSHSGRESPLHF
cdr3_length: 14
j_call: TRBJ1-6
clone_size: once
d_call: -
v_call: TRBV7-2

cdr3_nt: TGTGCCAGCGGAACAGGGTGGAATTCACCCCTCCACTTT
cdr3_aa: CASGTGWNSPLHF
cdr3_length: 13
j_call: TRBJ1-6
clone_size: once
d_call: -
v_call: TRBV9

cdr3_nt: TGTGCCAGCAATCCCAACGTAGGGGAACAAGAGACCCAGTACTTC
cdr3_aa: CASNPNVGEQETQYF
cdr3_length: 15
j_call: TRBJ2-5
clone_size: -
d_call: -
v_call: TRBV6-5

cdr3_nt: TGTGCCAGCAGTGAACAGGGGGCAGGATCACCCCTCCACTTT
cdr3_aa: CASSEQGAGSPLHF
cdr3_length: 14
j_call: TRBJ1-6
clone_size: -
d_call: TRBD1
v_call: TRBV2

cdr3_nt: TGTGCCAGCAGCTTTTATTATAGCGGGAGCGCGTACGAGCAGTACTTC
cdr3_aa: CASSFYYSGSAYEQYF
cdr3_length: 16
j_call: TRBJ2-7
clone_size: -
d_call: TRBD2
v_call: TRBV11-2

cdr3_nt: TGTGCCAGCTCACCGTACTTAGGGACAGGGAAGACCGGGGACACCTTC
cdr3_aa: CASSPYLGTGKTGDTF
cdr3_length: 16
j_call: TRBJ1-2
clone_size: -
d_call: TRBD1
v_call: TRBV18

cdr3_nt: TGTGCCTGGGGCCTGGGGCAGGGGGAGGAGACCCAGTACTTC
cdr3_aa: CAWGLGQGEETQYF
cdr3_length: 14
j_call: TRBJ2-5
clone_size: -
d_call: TRBD1
v_call: TRBV30

cdr3_nt: TGTGCCATCAGTGAGAAGGGGGAAGAGACCCAGTACTTC
cdr3_aa: CAISEKGEETQYF
cdr3_length: 13
j_call: TRBJ2-5
clone_size: -
d_call: -
v_call: TRBV10-3

cdr3_nt: TGTGCCAGCAGCTTGATGCCAGCCTACGAGCAGTACTTC
cdr3_aa: CASSLMPAYEQYF
cdr3_length: 13
j_call: TRBJ2-7
clone_size: -
d_call: -
v_call: TRBV5-4

cdr3_nt: TGTGCCAGCAGCATTTTAGGGGGGGGCGTAGAGACCCAGTACTTC
cdr3_aa: CASSILGGGVETQYF
cdr3_length: 15
j_call: TRBJ2-5
clone_size: -
d_call: -
v_call: TRBV2

cdr3_nt: TGTGCCAGCAGCCCTACCGTCAGGGATCCTCAGCCCCAGCATTTT
cdr3_aa: CASSPTVRDPQPQHF
cdr3_length: 15
j_call: TRBJ1-5
clone_size: -
d_call: -
v_call: TRBV4-2

cdr3_nt: TGCAGCGTTCGACAGGGTGGAAACACCATATATTTT
cdr3_aa: CSVRQGGNTIYF
cdr3_length: 12
j_call: TRBJ1-3
clone_size: -
d_call: TRBD1
v_call: TRBV29-1

cdr3_nt: TGTGCCAGCAGCCGGGGGACAGCAGACACAGATACGCAGTATTTT
cdr3_aa: CASSRGTADTDTQYF
cdr3_length: 15
j_call: TRBJ2-3
clone_size: -
d_call: -
v_call: TRBV7-3

cdr3_nt: TGCGCCAGCAGCGTAGGACACGCGAACACTGAAGCTTTCTTT
cdr3_aa: CASSVGHANTEAFF
cdr3_length: 14
j_call: TRBJ1-1
clone_size: -
d_call: -
v_call: TRBV5-1